The 32 T cell receptor beta chains reported below all come from one sample, sequenced in a study of human T cells and chemical hapten exposure. TCRdb redid the calling of the RACE reads with MiXCR, one entry per CDR3 protein. The data contain tens of thousands of distinct CDR3 sequences, nearly 7.5% of them singletons. The sample's time point: healthy volunteer bleed at 2 weeks. The starting material, unfractionated whole blood, was used for total RNA extraction. The sequenced sample consisted of whole blood. These receptors were collected from a human donor in good health. Some clones in this sample may be carry-over from other donors' samples.

The sample holds a few counts of this clonotype. At one boundary the junction diverges from the germline segment, which might be a read error. The chain recombines TRBV20-1 with TRBJ2-6; D may be TRBD1 (5 bases). Germline CDR1 DFQATT, CDR2 SNEGSKA (reference sequence). This CDR3 contains 13 residues. CDR3 protein: CSAQHSGANVLNF. In DNA, the CDR3 is TGCAGTGCTCAACACTCTGGGGCCAACGTCCTGAATTTC.

This clonotype was seen at least ten times. The V gene is TRBV11-2, the J gene TRBJ2-3; unclear D gene. Germline V gene lookup returns CDR1 SGHAT and CDR2 FQNNGV. Trimming stripped 7 bases from V and 2 bases from J, with 19 bases between. The CDR3 runs to 16 residues. The CDR3 region is CASTPWWGRDTDTQYF. The CDR3 nucleotides read TGTGCCAGCACTCCATGGTGGGGTAGGGACACAGATACGCAGTATTTT.

This clonotype has at least ten counts. The rearrangement uses TRBV25-1 and TRBJ1-2; D gene uncertain. Looked up from germline, CDR1 is MGHDK and CDR2 is SYGVNS. V lost 1 base and J 3 bases, leaving 12 bases between the germline ends. The CDR3 spans 15 residues. The CDR3 loop is CASSESVGYDYGYTF. In DNA form, the CDR3 reads TGTGCCAGCAGTGAATCAGTAGGGTACGACTATGGCTACACCTTC.

This clonotype has a count of ten or more. This chain uses TRBV11-3 with TRBJ1-1; D unresolved. Germline CDR1 and CDR2: SGHNT and YENEEA. This CDR3 is built from 13 residues. The V and J ends lost 5 bases and 5 bases respectively, with 12 bases between them. The CDR3: CASSPRGGTEAFF. Here the CDR3 DNA reads TGTGCCAGCAGCCCTAGAGGCGGAACTGAAGCTTTCTTT.

This clonotype was found a few times. The chain employs TRBV29-1 and TRBJ2-3; tentative D call: TRBD2 (6 bases). CDR1 is SQVTM, CDR2 ANQGSEA, per germline. V was pared by 4 bases and J by 0 bases, with 17 bases between. The CDR3 contains 16 residues. CDR3 sequence (DNA): TGCAGCGTTGGCCGGGACTTCCGGACTAGCACAGATACGCAGTATTTT. Amino acid sequence: CSVGRDFRTSTDTQYF.

The chain joins TRBV4-1 to TRBJ2-2; 7 positions agree with TRBD2. V lost 4 bases to trimming and J lost 2 bases; unmatched junction nucleotides: 10. CDR1 and CDR2 from the germline V gene are MGHRA and YSYEKL. The CDR3 length is 17 residues. The CDR3 DNA sequence: TGCGCCAGCAGCCCCTCTGGGGAGGGGTCCAACACCGGGGAGCTGTTTTTT. It yields the protein CASSPSGEGSNTGELFF.

This clonotype was observed a few times. Its ends do not fully match the called genes, so a read error is possible. The V and J genes are TRBV10-1 and TRBJ1-5; D call uncertain. This CDR3 is built from 11 residues. CDR1 WNHNN and CDR2 SYGVQD come from the germline V gene (reference sequence). CDR3 DNA: TGCGCCATCAGTGAGGATCAGCCCCAGCATTTT. Translated, it gives CAISEDQPQHF.

The sample holds many counts of this clonotype. The genes are TRBV16 and TRBJ1-1; tentative D call: TRBD1 (5 bases). The CDR3 sequence is 14 residues long. The V gene's germline CDR1 is KGHSY and CDR2 FQNENV. Trimming left V 0 bases short and J 3 bases short, with 8 bases between. CDR3: CASSQSWGDTEAFF. In DNA form, the CDR3 reads TGTGCCAGCAGCCAATCTTGGGGGGACACTGAAGCTTTCTTT.

Ten or more counts support this clonotype. The chain has TRBV6-5 and TRBJ2-7, with D possibly being TRBD1 (5 bases). Germline CDR1 reads MNHEY; CDR2 reads SVGAGI. Trimming took 4 bases from V and 5 from J, leaving 15 bases between them. This CDR3 is 14 amino acids long. CDR3 DNA: TGTGCCAGCAGTTCGACAGTTAGGTCCCACGAGCAGTACTTC. This translates into CASSSTVRSHEQYF.

This chain links TRBV27 with TRBJ1-1; TRBD1 agrees at 7 bases. With V trimmed by 5 bases and J by 2 bases, 2 bases remained unmatched. The length of the CDR3 is 13 residues. Germline assignment: CDR1 MNHEY and CDR2 SMNVEV (reference sequence). DNA of the CDR3: TGTGCCAGCAGTGGGACAGTCAACACTGAAGCTTTCTTT. Translation: CASSGTVNTEAFF.

This clonotype was detected only a few times. The genes are TRBV28 and TRBJ2-7; 7 bases map to TRBD1. The CDR3 is 17 residues long. The ends lost 5 bases at V and 5 bases at J; junction bases unmatched: 18. From germline, CDR1 is MDHEN and CDR2 SYDVKM. The CDR3 reads CASSIIPQTGPRDEQYF. The CDR3 coding sequence is TGTGCCAGCAGTATCATACCCCAGACAGGGCCTCGAGACGAGCAGTACTTC.

This chain links TRBV29-1 with TRBJ2-2; 7 positions agree with TRBD1. CDR3 length equals 13 residues. The ends lost 4 bases at V and 3 bases at J; junction bases unmatched: 2. Germline V lookup: CDR1 SQVTM, CDR2 ANQGSEA. The CDR3 coding sequence is TGCAGCGTTGGCCAGGGGGACACCGGGGAGCTGTTTTTT. Protein product: CSVGQGDTGELFF.

This clonotype was observed a few times. The chain links TRBV19 to TRBJ1-1, with 7 bases matching TRBD1. Germline CDR1 is LNHDA and CDR2 is SQIVND (reference sequence). The CDR3 covers 15 residues. The V gene end was trimmed by 5 bases and the J gene end by 1 base; junction bases not matched to a gene: 7. CDR3 DNA sequence: TGTGCCAGTAGTCCCAACAGGGGCCGGAACACTGAAGCTTTCTTT. This sequence encodes CASSPNRGRNTEAFF.

In its sample, this clonotype was seen many times. The chain is built from TRBV28 and TRBJ2-7, with TRBD1 identical over 7 bases. The CDR3 runs 15 residues. V was pared by 5 bases and J by 6 bases, with 13 bases of the junction left unmatched. Germline CDR1 and CDR2: MDHEN and SYDVKM. The CDR3 protein is CASSPGDSLVLEQYF. The CDR3 DNA is TGTGCCAGCAGTCCCGGGGACAGTCTAGTTCTCGAGCAGTACTTC.

By sample fraction, this clonotype is medium-sized. The V and J genes are TRBV6-4 and TRBJ2-2; TRBD2 might be the D (7 bases). The CDR3 has 15 residues. Germline V lookup: CDR1 MRHNA, CDR2 SNTAGT. The V gene lost 2 bases and the J gene lost 2 bases, with 9 bases spanning the gap. CDR3 nucleotides: TGTGCCAGCAGTGACGGGGGGGCCAACACCGGGGAGCTGTTTTTT. Residues: CASSDGGANTGELFF.

This clonotype was picked up a small number of times. V usage is TRBV3-1 and J usage is TRBJ2-3; D remains ambiguous. With 4 bases removed from V and 5 bases from J, the gap between germline ends came to 7 bases. Germline CDR1 LGHDT, CDR2 YNNKEL (reference sequence). This CDR3 comprises 12 residues. The CDR3 is CASSLREDTQYF. The CDR3 DNA follows: TGTGCCAGCAGCCTAAGGGAAGATACGCAGTATTTT.

In this sample, this clonotype turned up many times. The chain employs TRBV5-6 and TRBJ2-7; D ambiguous. Trimming pared 0 bases from V and 6 bases from J, leaving 7 bases between. This CDR3 has 12 residues. In germline, CDR1 is SGHDT, CDR2 YYEEEE. CDR3 region: CASSLGTVEQYF. CDR3 DNA: TGTGCCAGCAGCTTGGGGACCGTCGAGCAGTACTTC.

This clonotype was picked up a small number of times. This sequence joins TRBV5-6 and TRBJ1-1, with D hard to call. There are 13 residues in the CDR3. Germline V gene lookup returns CDR1 SGHDT and CDR2 YYEEEE. With 2 bases removed from V and 5 bases from J, the gap between germline ends came to 10 bases. This CDR3 is CASSLRGRTEAFF. DNA of the CDR3: TGTGCCAGCAGCTTACGAGGGCGGACTGAAGCTTTCTTT.

By sample fraction, this clonotype is medium-sized (0.01 to 0.1%). This sequence joins TRBV6-4 and TRBJ2-3, with a weak D call TRBD1 (7 bases). The CDR3 consists of 16 residues. Per germline, CDR1 MRHNA and CDR2 SNTAGT. The V gene lost 3 bases and the J gene lost 0 bases, with 13 bases spanning the gap. The CDR3 DNA follows: TGTGCCAGCAGTGATTCGGCAGGGGGGAGCACAGATACGCAGTATTTT. It is translated as CASSDSAGGSTDTQYF.

This clonotype has ten or more counts. The J gene is TRBJ2-1, the V gene TRBV7-8; 7 nucleotides match TRBD1. The ends lost 4 bases at V and 7 bases at J; junction bases unmatched: 13. Germline V gives CDR1 SGHVS, CDR2 FQNEAQ. There are 16 residues in the CDR3. The DNA of the CDR3 is TGTGCCAGCAGCTCCCCGGGACAGACAATCGCGAATGAGCAGTTCTTC. Its translation is CASSSPGQTIANEQFF.

With regard to this clonotype: Being one base from a much bigger clone, this may be a read error. The chain couples TRBV7-6 to TRBJ2-2, with 7 bases aligning to TRBD2. CDR1 and CDR2 (germline): SGHVS, FNYEAQ. The CDR3 consists of 19 residues. The CDR3: CASSPLGTNPLFDAGERFF. CDR3 sequence (DNA): TGTGCCAGCAGCCCCCTAGGGACTAACCCCCTGTTCGACGCCGGGGAGCGGTTTTTT.

In DNA, the CDR3 is TGTGCCAGCAAGCCCGATTGTGCAGATACGCAGTATTTT. Translating it yields CASKPDCADTQYF. V is TRBV6-2 or TRBV6-3 and J is TRBJ2-3; no firm D call. Between the trimmed V and J ends, which lost 7 bases and 4 bases, there was a span of 12 bases. Germline V CDR1 and CDR2: MNHEY, SVGEGT. The CDR3 is made up of 13 amino acids.

Of note for this clonotype: The germline gene is not matched at one end of the junction; a read error may be the cause. The genes are TRBV7-2 and TRBJ1-5; D unresolved. Per the germline V gene, CDR1 is SGHTA and CDR2 is FQGNSA. CDR3 length: 14 residues. CDR3 bases: TGTGCCAGCAGCTCCCACCCCCTAAATCAGCCCCGGCATTTT. This codes for CASSSHPLNQPRHF. Drawing the rest from reference TRBV7-2 and TRBJ1-5, the complete variable domain is GAGVSQSPSNKVTEKGKDVELRCDPISGHTALYWYRQSLGQGLEFLIYFQGNSAPDKSGLPSDRFSAERTGGSVSTLTIQRTQQEDSAVYLCASSSHPLNQPRHFGDGTRLSIL.

In its sample, this clonotype was seen many times. This rearrangement joins TRBV29-1 to TRBJ2-2; 9 positions agree with TRBD2. Germline CDR1 and CDR2: SQVTM and ANQGSEA. The CDR3 loop spans 17 amino acids. Trimming took 1 base from V and 5 from J; bases not matched to a gene: 11. The CDR3 here is CSVEVRRSGLATGELFF. The CDR3, as DNA: TGCAGCGTTGAAGTTAGACGGTCGGGACTAGCAACCGGGGAGCTGTTTTTT.

The chain employs TRBV25-1 and TRBJ2-3, with D maybe TRBD2 (6 bases). The CDR3 is 15 residues long. The V gene lost 4 bases and the J gene lost 5 bases, with 16 bases spanning the gap. Germline V gives CDR1 MGHDK, CDR2 SYGVNS. CDR3 DNA sequence: TGTGCCAGCAGTGCGGGGCGGGACCTGAGAGATACGCAGTATTTT. The encoded protein is CASSAGRDLRDTQYF. Variable domain in full (rest from reference TRBV25-1 and TRBJ2-3): EADIYQTPRYLVIGTGKKITLECSQTMGHDKMYWYQQDPGMELHLIHYSYGVNSTEKGDLSSESTVSRIRTEHFPLTLESARPSHTSQYLCASSAGRDLRDTQYFGPGTRLTVL.

This rearrangement joins TRBV2 to TRBJ1-1, with D tentatively TRBD1 (5 bases). In germline, CDR1 is SNHLY, CDR2 FYNNEI. The CDR3 is 13 amino acids. V shed 1 base and J shed 4 bases, with 7 bases lying between them. The CDR3 region has the DNA TGTGCCAGCAGTGAAGGGAGGGGCACTGAAGCTTTCTTT. It encodes CASSEGRGTEAFF.

In this sample, this clonotype turned up a few times. CDR3 protein: CSARTTGGGTEAFF. CDR3 sequence (DNA): TGCAGTGCCCGAACCACAGGGGGGGGAACTGAAGCTTTCTTT. The gene calls are TRBV20-1 and TRBJ1-1, with 8 bases matching TRBD1. The V gene end was trimmed by 6 bases and the J gene end by 5 bases; junction bases not matched to a gene: 11. Germline V lookup: CDR1 DFQATT, CDR2 SNEGSKA (reference sequence). The CDR3 consists of 14 residues.

In its sample, this clonotype was seen a few times. V usage is TRBV5-1 and J usage is TRBJ1-1; TRBD1 is a possible D gene (5 bases). The germline V gene encodes CDR1 SGHRS and CDR2 YFSETQ. V was trimmed by 4 bases and J by 5 bases, leaving 12 bases between them. This CDR3 is built from 13 residues. The chain's CDR3 is CASSTSGFTEAFF. DNA for the CDR3: TGCGCCAGCAGCACGTCAGGGTTTACTGAAGCTTTCTTT.

This clonotype appeared a few times. This chain uses TRBV4-1 with TRBJ2-3, with D tentatively TRBD2 (5 bases). CDR3 length: 15 residues. The ends were cut back, 0 bases at V and 6 bases at J, with 13 bases in the middle. Looked up from germline, CDR1 is MGHRA and CDR2 is YSYEKL. The DNA for the CDR3 is TGCGCCAGCAGCCAAGATCGAGAGGGCCCTGATACGCAGTATTTT. This encodes CASSQDREGPDTQYF.

The V call is TRBV20-1, the J call TRBJ1-1; D ambiguous. Germline V lookup: CDR1 DFQATT, CDR2 SNEGSKA (reference sequence). The CDR3 extends over 13 amino acids. With 6 bases removed from V and 0 bases from J, the gap between germline ends came to 11 bases. The CDR3 loop reads CSARTDLNTEAFF. CDR3 bases: TGCAGTGCCCGGACGGATCTGAACACTGAAGCTTTCTTT.

V usage is TRBV21-1 and J usage is TRBJ1-1; the table calls TRBD1, which could not be checked here. TRBV21-1 is listed as a pseudogene. The CDR3 length is 15 residues. CDR3 sequence reads: CASRRGAGGDTEAFF. The CDR3 DNA follows: TGTGCCAGCAGAAGGGGGGCCGGGGGAGACACTGAAGCTTTCTTT.

This clonotype showed up many times. The V and J genes are TRBV10-3 and TRBJ2-3; D not certain. Germline V gives CDR1 ENHRY, CDR2 SYGVKD. The CDR3 extends over 16 amino acids. The V end lost 4 bases, the J end lost 2 bases, and 16 bases lay between the germline ends. The CDR3 here is CAISGTGGSPTDTQYF. The CDR3 nucleotides read TGTGCCATCAGTGGGACGGGTGGGTCCCCCACAGATACGCAGTATTTT.